Reported below is one T cell receptor beta chain. Its specificity is unknown. This specimen comes from a study of T cell responses to AZD1222 COVID-19 vaccine. The germline V gene encodes CDR1 SGHRS and CDR2 YFSETQ. This CDR3 spans 16 amino acids. V was clipped by 0 bases and J by 3 bases, with 12 bases between them. Here immunoSEQ multiplex PCR was the method, and the copy in TCRdb shows in-frame clones only, minus some. The sample lists about 100,000 clones; roughly 90% were seen once. General study findings and limits: Mapped onto spike, vaccine-associated CD4 TCRs spanned it and were dominant at 160-218 and 743-854.

The input for sequencing was peripheral blood, taken on day 0 of AZD1222 vaccination. The chain joins TRBV5-1 to TRBJ2-2; weak D call: TRBD1 (5 bases). This TCR was recovered from an adult in good health. The CDR3 coding sequence is TGCGCCAGCAGCTTGGTAGGGGTCCGAGACACCGGGGAGCTGTTTTTT. Translation gives CASSLVGVRDTGELFF.